A few counts support the clone carrying this T cell receptor beta chain. Its antigen is unidentified. This sample is drawn from a study of shared clonotypes between healthy human individuals. Study-level points and caveats: The study generally estimated greater richness for naive than memory subsets.

Deep was the level used in running the assay. Profiled with immunoSEQ multiplex PCR; TCRdb holds only in-frame clones, not every one. The sample holds over a million clones, around 76% seen once. CDR1 and CDR2 from the germline V gene are MDHEN and SYDVKM. With 1 base removed from V and 5 bases from J, the gap between germline ends came to 8 bases. The CDR3 runs 13 residues. The chain couples TRBV28 to TRBJ1-2; D may be TRBD1 (5 bases). The receptor was isolated from a man aged 18 to 30 in good health. Material: memory CD4+ T cells sorted from blood. Subset in this sample: CD45RA-negative fraction. The CDR3 loop reads CASSLFQGYGYTF. The CDR3 coding sequence is TGTGCCAGCAGTTTATTCCAGGGATATGGCTACACCTTC.